The present T cell receptor (beta chain) was sequenced within a study of T cells in Graves' hyperthyroidism and ophthalmopathy. As to this clonotype: Its antigen is currently unknown.

Stable Graves' hyperthyroidism denoted no ophthalmopathy progression over 18 months. Fresh peripheral blood, around 10 ml, yielded the PBMCs. Points from the study as a whole: Ophthalmopathy, which appeared later, was predicted by the model a median roughly 6.5 months before onset. Ophthalmopathy was separated from stable hyperthyroidism by a 13 V-J model.

Using RNA transcripts as the source, TCR beta CDR3 regions were amplified. First-round RT-PCR of the TCR CDR3 relied on the HTBI primer set. TCRdb passed the multiplex PCR reads through MiXCR, listing each CDR3 protein once. Of 600,000 to 800,000 distinct CDR3 sequences listed, around a third were seen once; the top ten hold approximately 31%. The specimen was blood. The sequence was obtained from a woman aged 40 to 50 with Graves' hyperthyroidism.

The CDR3 DNA sequence: TGTGCCAGCAGTGCTAGAGAGGGGAATATCAATGAAGCTTTCTTT. Its protein is CASSAREGNINEAFF. The chain is built from TRBV25-1 and TRBJ1-1, with D tentatively TRBD1 (5 bases). With 4 bases removed from V and 7 bases from J, the gap between germline ends came to 19 bases. The CDR3 totals 15 residues. From germline, CDR1 is MGHDK and CDR2 SYGVNS.